Given below is one TCR beta chain in context. Its antigen is still unknown. Germline lookup yields CDR1 SGHVS and CDR2 FQNEAQ. V lost 7 bases, J lost 0 bases, and 6 bases lay in between. CDR3 length: 12 amino acids. This entry belongs to a study of OX40 agonist ivuxolimab in advanced cancers. About the study: There were three patients with partial responses, one having hepatocellular carcinoma and two cutaneous melanoma.

Study results and caveats: At 0.1 to 3.0 mg/kg, clonal expansion of CD4+ and CD8+ blood T cells had occurred by week 6.

The method was immunoSEQ multiplex PCR; TCRdb's version includes in-frame clones alone and lacks a portion of them. This sample carries some 60,000 clones, 91% of them seen once, and the ten largest clones take roughly a sixth. V and J are TRBV7-8 and TRBJ2-5, with unresolved D. The TCR sequence derives from an adult with an advanced solid tumor such as melanoma, head and neck, liver or kidney cancer. Sequencing used CD4+ or CD8+ T cells sorted from blood, obtained in a trial of the OX40 agonist ivuxolimab. Here the CDR3 reads CASTTYQETQYF. The DNA of the CDR3 is TGTGCCAGCACCACTTACCAAGAGACCCAGTACTTC.